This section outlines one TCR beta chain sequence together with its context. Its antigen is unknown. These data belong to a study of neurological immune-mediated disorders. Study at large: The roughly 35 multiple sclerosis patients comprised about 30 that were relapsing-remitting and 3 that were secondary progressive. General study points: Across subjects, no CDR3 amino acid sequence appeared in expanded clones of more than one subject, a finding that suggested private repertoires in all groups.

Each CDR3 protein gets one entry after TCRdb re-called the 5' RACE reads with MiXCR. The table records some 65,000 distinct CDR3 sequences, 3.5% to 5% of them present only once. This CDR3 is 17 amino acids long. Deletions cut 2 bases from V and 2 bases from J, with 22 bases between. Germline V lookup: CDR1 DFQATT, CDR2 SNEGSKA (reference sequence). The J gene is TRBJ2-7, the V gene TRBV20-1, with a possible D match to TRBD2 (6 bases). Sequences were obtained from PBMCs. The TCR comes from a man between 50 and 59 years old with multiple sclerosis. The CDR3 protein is CSARILGGAENPYEQYF. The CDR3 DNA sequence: TGCAGTGCTAGAATATTGGGCGGGGCCGAAAACCCCTACGAGCAGTACTTC.